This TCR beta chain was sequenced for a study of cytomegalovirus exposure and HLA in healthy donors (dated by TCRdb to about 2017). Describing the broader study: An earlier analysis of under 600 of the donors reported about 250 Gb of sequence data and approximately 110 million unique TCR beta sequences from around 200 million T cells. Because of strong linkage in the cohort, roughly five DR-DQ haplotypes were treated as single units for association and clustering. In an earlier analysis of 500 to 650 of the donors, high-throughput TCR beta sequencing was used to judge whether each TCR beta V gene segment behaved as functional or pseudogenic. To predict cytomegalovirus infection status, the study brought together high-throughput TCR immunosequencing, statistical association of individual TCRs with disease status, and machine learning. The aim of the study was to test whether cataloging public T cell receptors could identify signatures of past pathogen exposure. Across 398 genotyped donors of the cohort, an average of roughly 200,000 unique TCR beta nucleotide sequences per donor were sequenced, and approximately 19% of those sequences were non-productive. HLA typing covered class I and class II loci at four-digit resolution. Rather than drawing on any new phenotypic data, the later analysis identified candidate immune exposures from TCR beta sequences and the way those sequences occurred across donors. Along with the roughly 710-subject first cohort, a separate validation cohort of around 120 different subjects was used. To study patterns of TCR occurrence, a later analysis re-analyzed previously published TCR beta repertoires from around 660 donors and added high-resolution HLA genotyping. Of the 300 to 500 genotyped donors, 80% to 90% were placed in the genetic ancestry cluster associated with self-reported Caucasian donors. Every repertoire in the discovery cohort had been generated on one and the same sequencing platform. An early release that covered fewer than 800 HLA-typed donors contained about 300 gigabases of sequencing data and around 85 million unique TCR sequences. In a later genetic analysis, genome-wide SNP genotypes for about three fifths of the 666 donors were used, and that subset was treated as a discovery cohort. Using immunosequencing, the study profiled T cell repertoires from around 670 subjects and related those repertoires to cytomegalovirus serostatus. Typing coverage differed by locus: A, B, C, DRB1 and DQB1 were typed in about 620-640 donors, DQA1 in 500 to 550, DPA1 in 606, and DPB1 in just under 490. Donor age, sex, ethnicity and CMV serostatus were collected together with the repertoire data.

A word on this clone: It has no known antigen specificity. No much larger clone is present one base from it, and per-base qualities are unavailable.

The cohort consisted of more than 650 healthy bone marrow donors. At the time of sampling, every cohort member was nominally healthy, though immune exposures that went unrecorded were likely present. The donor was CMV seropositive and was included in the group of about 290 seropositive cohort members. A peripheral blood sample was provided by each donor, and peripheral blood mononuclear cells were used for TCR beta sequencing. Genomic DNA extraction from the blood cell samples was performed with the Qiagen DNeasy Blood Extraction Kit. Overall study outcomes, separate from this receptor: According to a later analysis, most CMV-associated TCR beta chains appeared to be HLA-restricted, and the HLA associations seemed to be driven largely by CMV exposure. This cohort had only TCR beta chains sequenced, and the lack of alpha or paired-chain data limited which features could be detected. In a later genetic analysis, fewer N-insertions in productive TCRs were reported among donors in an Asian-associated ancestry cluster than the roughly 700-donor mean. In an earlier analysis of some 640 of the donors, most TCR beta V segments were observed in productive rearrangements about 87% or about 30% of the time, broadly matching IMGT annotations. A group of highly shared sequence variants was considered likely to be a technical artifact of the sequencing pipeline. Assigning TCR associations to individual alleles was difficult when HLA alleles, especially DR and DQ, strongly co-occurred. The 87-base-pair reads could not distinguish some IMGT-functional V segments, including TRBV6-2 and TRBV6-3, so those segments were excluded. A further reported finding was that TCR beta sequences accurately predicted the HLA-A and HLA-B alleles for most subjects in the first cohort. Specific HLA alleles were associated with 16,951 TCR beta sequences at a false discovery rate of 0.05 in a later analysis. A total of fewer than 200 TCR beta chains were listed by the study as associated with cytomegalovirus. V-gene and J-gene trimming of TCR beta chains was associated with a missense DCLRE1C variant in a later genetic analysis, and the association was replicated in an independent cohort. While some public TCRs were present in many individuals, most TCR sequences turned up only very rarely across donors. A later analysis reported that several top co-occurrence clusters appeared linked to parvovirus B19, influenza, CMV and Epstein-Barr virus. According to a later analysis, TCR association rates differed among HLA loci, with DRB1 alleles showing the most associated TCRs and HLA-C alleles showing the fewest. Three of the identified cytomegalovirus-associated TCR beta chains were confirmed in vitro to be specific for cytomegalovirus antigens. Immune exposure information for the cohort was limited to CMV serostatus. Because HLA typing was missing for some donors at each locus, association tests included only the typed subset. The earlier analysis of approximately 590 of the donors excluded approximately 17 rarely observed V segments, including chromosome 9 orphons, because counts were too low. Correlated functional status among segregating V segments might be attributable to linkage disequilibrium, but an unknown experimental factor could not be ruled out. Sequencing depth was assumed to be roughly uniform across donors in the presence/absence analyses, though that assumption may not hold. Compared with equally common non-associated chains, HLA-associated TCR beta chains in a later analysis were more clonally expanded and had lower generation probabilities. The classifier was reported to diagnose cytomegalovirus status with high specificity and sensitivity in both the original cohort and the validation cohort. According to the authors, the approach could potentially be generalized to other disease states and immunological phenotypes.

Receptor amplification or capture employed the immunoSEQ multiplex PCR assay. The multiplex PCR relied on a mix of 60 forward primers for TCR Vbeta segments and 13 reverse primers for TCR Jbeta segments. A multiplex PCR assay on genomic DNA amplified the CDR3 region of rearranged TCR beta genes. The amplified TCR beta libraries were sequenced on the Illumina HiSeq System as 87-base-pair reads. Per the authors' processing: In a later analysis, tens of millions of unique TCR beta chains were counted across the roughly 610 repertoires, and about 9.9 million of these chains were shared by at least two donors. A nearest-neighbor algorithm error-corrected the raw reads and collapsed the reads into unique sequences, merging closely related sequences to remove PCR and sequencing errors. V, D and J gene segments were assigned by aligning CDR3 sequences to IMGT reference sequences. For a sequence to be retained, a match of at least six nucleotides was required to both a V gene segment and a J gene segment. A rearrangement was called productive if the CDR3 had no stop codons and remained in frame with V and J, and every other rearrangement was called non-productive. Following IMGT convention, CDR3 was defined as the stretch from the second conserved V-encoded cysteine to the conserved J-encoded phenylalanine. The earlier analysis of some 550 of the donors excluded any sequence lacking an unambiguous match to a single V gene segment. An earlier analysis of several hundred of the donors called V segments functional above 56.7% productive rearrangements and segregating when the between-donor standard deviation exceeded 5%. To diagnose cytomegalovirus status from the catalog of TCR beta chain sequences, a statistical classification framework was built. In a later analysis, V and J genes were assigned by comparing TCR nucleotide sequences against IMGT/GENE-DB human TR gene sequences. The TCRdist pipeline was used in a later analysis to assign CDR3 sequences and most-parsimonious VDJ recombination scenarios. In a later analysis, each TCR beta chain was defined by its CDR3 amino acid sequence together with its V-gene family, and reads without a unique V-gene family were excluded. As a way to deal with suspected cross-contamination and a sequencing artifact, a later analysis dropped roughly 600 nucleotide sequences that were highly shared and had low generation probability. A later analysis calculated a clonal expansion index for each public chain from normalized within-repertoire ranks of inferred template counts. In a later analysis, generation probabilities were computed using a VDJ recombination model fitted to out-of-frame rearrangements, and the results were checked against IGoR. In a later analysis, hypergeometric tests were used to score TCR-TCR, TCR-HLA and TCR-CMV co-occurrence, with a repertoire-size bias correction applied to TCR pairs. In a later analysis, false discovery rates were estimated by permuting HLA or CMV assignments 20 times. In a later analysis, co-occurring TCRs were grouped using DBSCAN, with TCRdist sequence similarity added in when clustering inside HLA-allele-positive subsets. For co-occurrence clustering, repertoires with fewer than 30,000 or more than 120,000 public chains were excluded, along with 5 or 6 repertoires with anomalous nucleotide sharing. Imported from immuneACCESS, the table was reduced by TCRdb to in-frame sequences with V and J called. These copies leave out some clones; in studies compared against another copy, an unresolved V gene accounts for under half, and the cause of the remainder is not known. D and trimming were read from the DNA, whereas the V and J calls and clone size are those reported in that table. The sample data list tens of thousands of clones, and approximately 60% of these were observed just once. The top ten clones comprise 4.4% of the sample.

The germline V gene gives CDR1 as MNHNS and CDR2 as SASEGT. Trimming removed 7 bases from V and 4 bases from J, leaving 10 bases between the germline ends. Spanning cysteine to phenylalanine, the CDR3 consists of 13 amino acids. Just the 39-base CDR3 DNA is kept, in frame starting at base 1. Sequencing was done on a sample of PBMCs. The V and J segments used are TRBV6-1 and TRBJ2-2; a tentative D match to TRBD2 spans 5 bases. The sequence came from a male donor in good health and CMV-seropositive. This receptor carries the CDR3 CASILGVTGELFF. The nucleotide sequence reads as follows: TGTGCCAGCATTCTCGGGGTCACCGGGGAGCTGTTTTTT.